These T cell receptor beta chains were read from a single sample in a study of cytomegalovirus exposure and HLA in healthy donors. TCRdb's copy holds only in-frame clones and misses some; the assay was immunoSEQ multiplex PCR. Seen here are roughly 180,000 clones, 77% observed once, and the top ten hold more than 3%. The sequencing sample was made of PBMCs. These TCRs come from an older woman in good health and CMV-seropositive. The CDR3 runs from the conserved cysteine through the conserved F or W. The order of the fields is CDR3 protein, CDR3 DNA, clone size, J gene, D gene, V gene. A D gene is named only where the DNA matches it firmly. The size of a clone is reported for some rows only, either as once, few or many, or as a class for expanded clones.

CASSDPRTVNEQFF,TGCGCCAGCAGTGATCCCCGTACAGTCAATGAGCAGTTCTTC,NA,TRBJ2-1,NA,TRBV10-2
CASSMVSQTQYF,TGTGCCAGCAGCATGGTGAGTCAGACCCAGTACTTC,NA,TRBJ2-5,NA,TRBV21-1
CASSTWTGLGNQPQHF,TGTGCCAGTAGTACCTGGACAGGGCTGGGCAATCAGCCCCAGCATTTT,NA,TRBJ1-5,TRBD1,TRBV19
CASSEGRLGYGYTF,TGTGCCAGCAGTGAGGGCAGGCTGGGCTATGGCTACACCTTC,NA,TRBJ1-2,NA,TRBV2
CASRPAQGPNQPQHF,TGTGCCAGCAGACCCGCACAGGGCCCCAATCAGCCCCAGCATTTT,once,TRBJ1-5,NA,TRBV27
CASSPTSETGSGEKLFF,TGTGCCAGCTCACCCACTTCCGAAACAGGGAGTGGAGAAAAACTGTTTTTT,NA,TRBJ1-4,NA,TRBV18
CASSTTTSGGMNTGELFF,TGTGCCAGTAGTACGACGACTAGCGGGGGAATGAACACCGGGGAGCTGTTTTTT,NA,TRBJ2-2,TRBD2,TRBV19
CASSLDPGQTYEQYF,TGTGCCAGCAGTTTGGACCCGGGACAAACCTACGAGCAGTACTTC,NA,TRBJ2-7,NA,TRBV27
CASSLVLDTSYEQYF,TGTGCCAGCAGCTTGGTATTGGACACCTCCTACGAGCAGTACTTC,NA,TRBJ2-7,NA,TRBV5-5
CASSVVDKGTEAFF,TGTGCCAGCAGCGTAGTGGACAAGGGCACTGAAGCTTTCTTT,NA,TRBJ1-1,NA,TRBV9
CASSPLPQGNQPQHF,TGTGCCAGCTCACCGCTTCCACAGGGGAATCAGCCCCAGCATTTT,NA,TRBJ1-5,TRBD1,TRBV18
CAITSGYEQYF,TGTGCCATCACTAGCGGCTACGAGCAGTACTTC,NA,TRBJ2-7,TRBD2,TRBV10-3
CASSLGTSGSTDTQYF,TGTGCCAGCTCTCTGGGGACTAGCGGGAGCACAGATACGCAGTATTTT,NA,TRBJ2-3,TRBD2,TRBV18
CASSTDKGLNPFYNEQFF,TGTGCCAGTAGTACCGACAAGGGACTCAATCCCTTCTACAATGAGCAGTTCTTC,NA,TRBJ2-1,NA,TRBV19
CASSAGRSSYEQYF,TGTGCCAGCAGCGCGGGACGGAGCTCCTACGAGCAGTACTTC,NA,TRBJ2-7,NA,TRBV5-4
CAINRDEQYF,TGTGCCATAAACAGAGACGAGCAGTACTTC,NA,TRBJ2-7,NA,TRBV2
CARSPGGAIQPQHF,TGTGCCAGAAGCCCCGGGGGAGCCATCCAGCCCCAGCATTTT,NA,TRBJ1-5,NA,TRBV5-3
CASRENTGELFF,TGTGCCAGCCGCGAGAACACCGGGGAGCTGTTTTTT,NA,TRBJ2-2,NA,TRBV7-2
CASSLADGGAHTEAFF,TGTGCCAGCAGCTTAGCAGATGGAGGGGCACACACTGAAGCTTTCTTT,NA,TRBJ1-1,NA,TRBV7-9